The clone carrying this TCR beta chain came up many times. The antigen is not known. The CDR3 is made up of 15 amino acids. Germline assignment: CDR1 SQVTM and CDR2 ANQGSEA. V lost 6 bases and J lost 1, with 13 bases in between. This specimen comes from a study of T-cell reconstitution after alpha-beta-depleted transplantation in children. The library targeted TCRbeta and was prepared with unique molecular identifiers. TCRdb reprocessed the PCR reads via MiXCR and lists one record per CDR3 protein. This sample has about 290,000 distinct CDR3 sequences, with almost 8% found just once. Study-level findings and limits: At around two months after transplant, the alpha-beta T cells were reportedly derived from several hundred expanded clones that came from non-depleted graft cells. The high TCRbeta diversity at day 60 in some patients came from surviving recipient T cells and thymic progenitors. T-cell counts and diversity were attributed mostly to newly produced T cells one year after transplant.

This sequence originates from a female patient aged 2 to 10 who had a stem cell transplant for Fanconi anemia, so the T cells may come from the graft donor. The source material was peripheral blood, sampled 360 days after TCRalphabeta/CD19-depleted stem cell transplant. The gene calls are TRBV29-1 and TRBJ2-6; D possibly uses TRBD1 or TRBD2 (5 bases each). The CDR3 reads CSVGTGQSGANVLTF. The CDR3 nucleotides are TGCAGCGTGGGAACGGGGCAATCTGGGGCCAACGTCCTGACTTTC.